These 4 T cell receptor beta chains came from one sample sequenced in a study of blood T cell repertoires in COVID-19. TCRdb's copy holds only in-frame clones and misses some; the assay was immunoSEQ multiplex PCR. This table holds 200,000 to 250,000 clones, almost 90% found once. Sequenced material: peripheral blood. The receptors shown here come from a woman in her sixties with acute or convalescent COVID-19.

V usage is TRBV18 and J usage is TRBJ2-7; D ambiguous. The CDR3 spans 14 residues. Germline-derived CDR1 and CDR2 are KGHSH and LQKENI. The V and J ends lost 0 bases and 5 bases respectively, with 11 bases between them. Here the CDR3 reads CASSPPAASNEQYF. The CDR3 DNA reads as TGTGCCAGCTCACCACCGGCAGCGTCCAACGAGCAGTACTTC.

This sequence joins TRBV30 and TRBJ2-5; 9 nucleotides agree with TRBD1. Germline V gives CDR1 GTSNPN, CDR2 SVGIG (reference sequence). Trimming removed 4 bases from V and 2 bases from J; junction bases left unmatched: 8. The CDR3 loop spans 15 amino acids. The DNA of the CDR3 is TGTGCCTGGACGCCCGGGACAGGGACACAAGAGACCCAGTACTTC. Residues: CAWTPGTGTQETQYF.

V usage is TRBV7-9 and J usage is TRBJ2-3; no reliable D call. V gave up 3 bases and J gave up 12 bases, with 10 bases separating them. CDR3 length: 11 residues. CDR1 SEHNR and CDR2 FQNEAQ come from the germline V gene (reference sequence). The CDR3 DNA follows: TGTGCCAGCAGCTTCCAGGCGCTACAGTATTTT. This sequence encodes CASSFQALQYF. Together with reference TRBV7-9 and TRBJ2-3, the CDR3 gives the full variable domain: DTGVSQNPRHKITKRGQNVTFRCDPISEHNRLYWYRQTLGQGPEFLTYFQNEAQLEKSRLLSDRFSAERPKGSFSTLEIQRTEQGDSAMYLCASSFQALQYFGPGTRLTVL.

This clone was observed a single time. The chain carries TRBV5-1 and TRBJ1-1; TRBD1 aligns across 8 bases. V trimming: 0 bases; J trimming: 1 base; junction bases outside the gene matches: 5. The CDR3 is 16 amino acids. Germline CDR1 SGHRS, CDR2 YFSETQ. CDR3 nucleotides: TGCGCCAGCAGCTTGGGTGCTGGACAGGGGAACACTGAAGCTTTCTTT. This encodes CASSLGAGQGNTEAFF.